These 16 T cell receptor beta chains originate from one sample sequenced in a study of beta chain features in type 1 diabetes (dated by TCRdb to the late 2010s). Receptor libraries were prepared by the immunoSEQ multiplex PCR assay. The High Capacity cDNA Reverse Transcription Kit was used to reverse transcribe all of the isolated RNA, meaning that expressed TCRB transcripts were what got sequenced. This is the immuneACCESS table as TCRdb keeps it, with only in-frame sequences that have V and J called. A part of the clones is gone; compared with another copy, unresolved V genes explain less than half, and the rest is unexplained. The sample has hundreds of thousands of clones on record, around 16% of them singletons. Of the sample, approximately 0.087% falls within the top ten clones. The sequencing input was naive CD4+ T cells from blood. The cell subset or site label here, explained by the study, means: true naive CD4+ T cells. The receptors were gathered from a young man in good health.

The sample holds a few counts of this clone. The CDR3 protein is CASSGQATDTQYF. The CDR3, as DNA: TGTGCCAGCAGTGGCCAGGCCACAGATACGCAGTATTTT. The chain is built from TRBV2 and TRBJ2-3; D unresolved. Between the trimmed V and J ends, which lost 4 bases and 2 bases, there was a span of 7 bases. The CDR3 sequence is 13 residues long. Germline V gene sequence: CDR1 SNHLY, CDR2 FYNNEI.

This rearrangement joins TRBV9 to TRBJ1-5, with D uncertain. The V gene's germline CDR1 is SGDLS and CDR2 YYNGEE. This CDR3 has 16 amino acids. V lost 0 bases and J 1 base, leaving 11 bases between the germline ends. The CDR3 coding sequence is TGTGCCAGCAGCGTAGATGGCGGTGGCAGCAATCAGCCCCAGCATTTT. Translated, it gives CASSVDGGGSNQPQHF.

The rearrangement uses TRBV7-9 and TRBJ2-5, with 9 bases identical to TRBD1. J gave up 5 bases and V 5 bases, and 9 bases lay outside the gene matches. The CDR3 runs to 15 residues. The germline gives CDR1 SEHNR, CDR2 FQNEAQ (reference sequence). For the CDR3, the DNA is TGTGCCAGCAGCCCCGGGACAGGGCTTTTGGAGACCCAGTACTTC. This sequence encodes CASSPGTGLLETQYF.

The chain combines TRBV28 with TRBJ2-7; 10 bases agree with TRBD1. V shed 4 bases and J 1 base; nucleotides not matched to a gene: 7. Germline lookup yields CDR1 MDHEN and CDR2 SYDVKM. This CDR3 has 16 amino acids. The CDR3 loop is CASSSSGTGESYEQYF. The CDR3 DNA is TGTGCCAGCAGTTCATCTGGGACAGGGGAATCCTACGAGCAGTACTTC.

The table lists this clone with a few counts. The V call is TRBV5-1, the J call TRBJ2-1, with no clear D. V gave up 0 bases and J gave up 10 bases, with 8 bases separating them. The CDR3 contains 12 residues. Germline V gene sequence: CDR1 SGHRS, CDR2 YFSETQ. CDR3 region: CASSLETQEQFF. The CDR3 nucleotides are TGCGCCAGCAGCTTGGAGACGCAGGAGCAGTTCTTC.

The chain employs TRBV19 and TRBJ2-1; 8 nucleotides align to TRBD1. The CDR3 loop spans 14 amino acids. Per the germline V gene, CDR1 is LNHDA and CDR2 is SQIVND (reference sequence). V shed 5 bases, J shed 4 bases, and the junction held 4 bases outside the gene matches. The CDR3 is CASSWGQVYNEQFF. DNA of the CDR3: TGTGCCAGTAGTTGGGGACAGGTGTACAATGAGCAGTTCTTC.

The CDR3 DNA sequence: TGTGCCAGCAGCGTAGGGTCTAGCAGCTACAATGAGCAGTTCTTC. Protein product: CASSVGSSSYNEQFF. The chain couples TRBV9 to TRBJ2-1; a weak D match, TRBD2 (5 bases). Germline V gene data show CDR1 as SGDLS and CDR2 as YYNGEE. V shed 0 bases and J shed 3 bases, with 10 bases lying between them. The CDR3 is 15 residues long.

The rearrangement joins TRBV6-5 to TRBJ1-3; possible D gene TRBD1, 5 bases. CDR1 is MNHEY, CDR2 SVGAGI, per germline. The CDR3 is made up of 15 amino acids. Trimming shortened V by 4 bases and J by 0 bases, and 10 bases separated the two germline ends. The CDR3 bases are TGTGCCAGCAGTTGGGACGCGAGCTCTGGAAACACCATATATTTT. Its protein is CASSWDASSGNTIYF.

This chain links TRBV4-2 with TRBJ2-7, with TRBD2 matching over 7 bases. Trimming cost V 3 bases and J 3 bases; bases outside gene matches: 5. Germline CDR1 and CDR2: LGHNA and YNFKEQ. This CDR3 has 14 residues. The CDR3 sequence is CASSHRTRDYEQYF. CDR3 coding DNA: TGTGCCAGCAGCCATCGGACTAGAGACTACGAGCAGTACTTC.

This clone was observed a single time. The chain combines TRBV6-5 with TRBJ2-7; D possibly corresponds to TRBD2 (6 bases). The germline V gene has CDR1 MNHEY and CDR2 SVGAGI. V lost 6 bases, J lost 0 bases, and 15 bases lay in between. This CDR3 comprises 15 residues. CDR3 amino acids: CASSPVGRDSYEQYF. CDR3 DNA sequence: TGTGCCAGCAGCCCGGTGGGGCGGGACTCCTACGAGCAGTACTTC.

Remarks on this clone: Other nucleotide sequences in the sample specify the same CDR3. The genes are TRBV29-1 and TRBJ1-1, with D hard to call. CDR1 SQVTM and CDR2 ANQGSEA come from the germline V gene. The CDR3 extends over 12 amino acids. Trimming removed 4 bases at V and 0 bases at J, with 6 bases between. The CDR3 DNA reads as TGCAGCGTTGGTTCGCTGAACACTGAAGCTTTCTTT. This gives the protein CSVGSLNTEAFF. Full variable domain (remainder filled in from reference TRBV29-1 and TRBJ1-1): SAVISQKPSRDICQRGTSLTIQCQVDSQVTMMFWYRQQPGQSLTLIATANQGSEATYESGFVIDKFPISRPNLTFSTLTVSNMSPEDSSIYLCSVGSLNTEAFFGQGTRLTVV.

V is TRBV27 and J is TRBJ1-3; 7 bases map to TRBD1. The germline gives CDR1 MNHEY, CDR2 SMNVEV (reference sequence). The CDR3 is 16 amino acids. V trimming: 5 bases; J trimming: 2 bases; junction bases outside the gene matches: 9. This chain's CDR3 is CASSPYRGGAGNTIYF. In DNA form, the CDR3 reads TGTGCCAGCAGTCCCTACAGGGGAGGGGCTGGAAACACCATATATTTT.

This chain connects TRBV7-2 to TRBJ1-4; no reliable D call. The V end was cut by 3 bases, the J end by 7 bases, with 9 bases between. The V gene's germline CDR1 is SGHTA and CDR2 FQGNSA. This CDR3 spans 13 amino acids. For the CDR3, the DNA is TGTGCCAGCAGCTTCACCTTCGGTGAAAAACTGTTTTTT. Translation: CASSFTFGEKLFF.

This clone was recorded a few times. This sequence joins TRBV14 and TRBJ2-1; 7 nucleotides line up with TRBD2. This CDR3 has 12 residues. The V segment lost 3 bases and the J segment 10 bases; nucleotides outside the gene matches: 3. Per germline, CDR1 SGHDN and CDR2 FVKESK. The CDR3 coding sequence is TGTGCCAGCAGCCACTCACTAGCGGAGCAGTTCTTC. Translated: CASSHSLAEQFF. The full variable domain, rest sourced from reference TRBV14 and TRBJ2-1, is EAGVTQFPSHSVIEKGQTVTLRCDPISGHDNLYWYRRVMGKEIKFLLHFVKESKQDESGMPNNRFLAERTGGTYSTLKVQPAELEDSGVYFCASSHSLAEQFFGPGTRLTVL.

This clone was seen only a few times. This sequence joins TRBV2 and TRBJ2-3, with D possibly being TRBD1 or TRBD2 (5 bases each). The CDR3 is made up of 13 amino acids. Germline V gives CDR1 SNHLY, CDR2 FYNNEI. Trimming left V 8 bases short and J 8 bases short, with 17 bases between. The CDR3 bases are TGTGCCAGCCTCGAGCACGGGGCCGGTACGCAGTATTTT. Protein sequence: CASLEHGAGTQYF. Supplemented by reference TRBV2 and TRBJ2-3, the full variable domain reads EPEVTQTPSHQVTQMGQEVILRCVPISNHLYFYWYRQILGQKVEFLVSFYNNEISEKSEIFDDQFSVERPDGSNFTLKIRSTKLEDSAMYFCASLEHGAGTQYFGPGTRLTVL.

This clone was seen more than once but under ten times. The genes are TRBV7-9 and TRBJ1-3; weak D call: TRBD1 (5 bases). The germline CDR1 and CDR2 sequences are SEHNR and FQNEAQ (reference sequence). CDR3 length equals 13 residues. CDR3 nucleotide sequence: TGTGCGACAGCCAGAGGCTCTGGAAACACCATATATTTT. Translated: CATARGSGNTIYF. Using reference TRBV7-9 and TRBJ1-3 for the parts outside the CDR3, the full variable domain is DTGVSQNPRHKITKRGQNVTFRCDPISEHNRLYWYRQTLGQGPEFLTYFQNEAQLEKSRLLSDRFSAERPKGSFSTLEIQRTEQGDSAMYLCATARGSGNTIYFGEGSWLTVV.